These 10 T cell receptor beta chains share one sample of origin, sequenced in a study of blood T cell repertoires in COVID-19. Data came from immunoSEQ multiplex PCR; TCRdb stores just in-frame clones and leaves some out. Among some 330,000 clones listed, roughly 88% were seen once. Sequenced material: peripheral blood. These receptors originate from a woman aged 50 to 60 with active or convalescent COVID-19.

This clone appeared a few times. For the CDR3, the DNA is TGTGCCAGCAGCCTATTTAGCGAGGATGAGCAGTTCTTC. Its translation is CASSLFSEDEQFF. The genes are TRBV7-9 and TRBJ2-1; the D gene is possibly TRBD2 (5 bases). CDR1 is SEHNR and CDR2 is FQNEAQ in the germline V gene (reference sequence). V lost 5 bases, J lost 8 bases, and 13 bases lay in between. The CDR3 has 13 amino acids.

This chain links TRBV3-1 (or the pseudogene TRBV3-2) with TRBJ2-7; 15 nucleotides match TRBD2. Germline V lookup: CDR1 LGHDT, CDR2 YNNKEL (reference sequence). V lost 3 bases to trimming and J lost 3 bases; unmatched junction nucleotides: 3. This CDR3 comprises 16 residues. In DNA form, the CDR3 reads TGTGCCAGCAGCCAGGGGACTAGCGGGGGGTACTACGAGCAGTACTTC. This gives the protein CASSQGTSGGYYEQYF.

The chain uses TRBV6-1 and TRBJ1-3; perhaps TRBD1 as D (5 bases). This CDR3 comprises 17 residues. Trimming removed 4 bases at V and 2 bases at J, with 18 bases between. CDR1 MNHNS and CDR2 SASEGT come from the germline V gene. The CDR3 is CASSAYGPGSTGNTIYF. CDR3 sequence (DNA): TGTGCCAGCAGTGCCTACGGCCCAGGGTCAACTGGAAACACCATATATTTT.

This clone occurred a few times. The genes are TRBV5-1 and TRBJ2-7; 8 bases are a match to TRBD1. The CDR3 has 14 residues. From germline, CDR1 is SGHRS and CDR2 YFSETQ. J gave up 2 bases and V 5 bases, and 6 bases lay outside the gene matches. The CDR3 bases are TGCGCCAGCAGTGGACAGGGACGGACCTACGAGCAGTACTTC. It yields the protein CASSGQGRTYEQYF.

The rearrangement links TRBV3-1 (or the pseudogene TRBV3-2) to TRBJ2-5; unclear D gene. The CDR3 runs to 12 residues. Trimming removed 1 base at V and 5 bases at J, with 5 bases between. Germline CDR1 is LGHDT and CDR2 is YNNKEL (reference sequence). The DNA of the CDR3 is TGTGCCAGCAGCCAAGGTCGGGAGACCCAGTACTTC. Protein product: CASSQGRETQYF.

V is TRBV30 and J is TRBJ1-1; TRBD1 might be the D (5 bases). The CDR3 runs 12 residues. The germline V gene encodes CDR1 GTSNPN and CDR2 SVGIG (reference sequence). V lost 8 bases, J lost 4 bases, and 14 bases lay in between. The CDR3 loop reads CARGEGGTEAFF. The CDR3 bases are TGTGCCCGAGGGGAGGGAGGCACTGAAGCTTTCTTT.

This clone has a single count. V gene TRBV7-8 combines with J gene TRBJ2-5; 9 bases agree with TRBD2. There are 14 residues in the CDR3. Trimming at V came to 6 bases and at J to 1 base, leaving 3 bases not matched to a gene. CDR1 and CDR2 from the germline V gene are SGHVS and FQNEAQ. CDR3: CASRLTSGQETQYF. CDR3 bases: TGTGCCAGCAGGCTGACTAGCGGCCAAGAGACCCAGTACTTC.

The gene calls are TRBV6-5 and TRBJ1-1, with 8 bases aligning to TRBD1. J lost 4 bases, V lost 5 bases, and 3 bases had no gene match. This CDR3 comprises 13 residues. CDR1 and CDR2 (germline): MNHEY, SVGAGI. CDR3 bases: TGTGCCAGCAGTCCAGGGGGCGGCACTGAAGCTTTCTTT. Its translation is CASSPGGGTEAFF.

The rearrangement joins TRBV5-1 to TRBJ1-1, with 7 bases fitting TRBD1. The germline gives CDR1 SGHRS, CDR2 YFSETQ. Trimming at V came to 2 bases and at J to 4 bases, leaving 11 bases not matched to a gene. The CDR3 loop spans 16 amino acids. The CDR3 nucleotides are TGCGCCAGCAGCTTCGGACAGAGGGGGCTCGGCACTGAAGCTTTCTTT. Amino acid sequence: CASSFGQRGLGTEAFF.

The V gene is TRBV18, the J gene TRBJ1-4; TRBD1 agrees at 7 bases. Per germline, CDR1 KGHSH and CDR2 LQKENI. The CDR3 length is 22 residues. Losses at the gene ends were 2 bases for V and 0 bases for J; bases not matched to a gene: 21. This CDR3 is CASSPTKVSEWTGFATNEKLFF. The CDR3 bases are TGTGCCAGCTCACCAACCAAGGTGTCCGAGTGGACAGGTTTTGCAACTAATGAAAAACTGTTTTTT. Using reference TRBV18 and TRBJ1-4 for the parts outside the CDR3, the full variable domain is NAGVMQNPRHLVRRRGQEARLRCSPMKGHSHVYWYRQLPEEGLKFMVYLQKENIIDESGMPKERFSAEFPKEGPSILRIQQVVRGDSAAYFCASSPTKVSEWTGFATNEKLFFGSGTQLSVL.